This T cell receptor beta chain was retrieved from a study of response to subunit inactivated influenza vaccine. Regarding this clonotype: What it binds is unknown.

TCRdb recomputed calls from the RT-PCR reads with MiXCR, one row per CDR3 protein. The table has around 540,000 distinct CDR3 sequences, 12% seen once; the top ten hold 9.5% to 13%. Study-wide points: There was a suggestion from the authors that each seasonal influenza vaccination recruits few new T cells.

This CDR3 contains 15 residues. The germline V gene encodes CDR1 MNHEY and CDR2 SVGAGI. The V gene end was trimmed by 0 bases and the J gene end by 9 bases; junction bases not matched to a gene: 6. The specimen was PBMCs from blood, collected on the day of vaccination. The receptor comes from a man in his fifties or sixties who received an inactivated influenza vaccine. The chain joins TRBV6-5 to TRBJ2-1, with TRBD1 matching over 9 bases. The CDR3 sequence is CASSYSGQGLGEQFF. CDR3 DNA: TGTGCCAGCAGTTACTCCGGACAGGGGCTGGGTGAGCAGTTCTTC.